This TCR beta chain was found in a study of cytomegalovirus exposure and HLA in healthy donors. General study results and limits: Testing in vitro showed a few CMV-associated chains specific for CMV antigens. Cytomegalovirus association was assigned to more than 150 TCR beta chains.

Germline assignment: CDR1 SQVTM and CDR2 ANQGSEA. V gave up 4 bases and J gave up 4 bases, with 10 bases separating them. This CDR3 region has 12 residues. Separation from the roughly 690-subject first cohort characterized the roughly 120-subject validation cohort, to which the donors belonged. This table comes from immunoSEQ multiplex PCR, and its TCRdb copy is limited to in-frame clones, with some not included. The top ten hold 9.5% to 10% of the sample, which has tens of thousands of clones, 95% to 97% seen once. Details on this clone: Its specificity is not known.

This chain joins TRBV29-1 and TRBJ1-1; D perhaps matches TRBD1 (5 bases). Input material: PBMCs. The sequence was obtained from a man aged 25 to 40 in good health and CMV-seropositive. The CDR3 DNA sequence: TGCAGCGTTGGTAGGGGAGGCACTGAAGCTTTCTTT. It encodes CSVGRGGTEAFF.